This T cell receptor beta chain was found in a study of monozygotic twins with cystic fibrosis. Assay used: immunoSEQ multiplex PCR; TCRdb lists only in-frame clones, some missing. The profile covers around 35,000 clones, with over 70% appearing a single time and around 1.5% taken by the ten largest. The CDR3 runs to 15 residues. Trimming shortened V by 1 base and J by 0 bases, and 9 bases separated the two germline ends. CDR1 is LGHNA and CDR2 is YNFKEQ in the germline V gene. The V gene is TRBV4-2, the J gene TRBJ1-2, with D maybe TRBD1 (5 bases). This TCR came from a girl aged 2 to 10 with cystic fibrosis. Sequenced: blood. CDR3 in amino acids: CASSQVQGTNYGYTF. The CDR3 coding sequence is TGTGCCAGCAGCCAAGTGCAGGGAACTAACTATGGCTACACCTTC.